This paragraph covers one T cell receptor (beta chain) sequence. Its antigen is unidentified. The CDR3 has 14 residues. Germline CDR1 and CDR2: MGHRA and YSYEKL. Trimming removed 4 bases from V and 7 bases from J; junction bases left unmatched: 4. The data originate from a study of cytomegalovirus exposure and HLA in healthy donors. Study-level findings and limits: An ancestry cluster, one associated with Asian ancestry, reportedly showed fewer N-insertions than the approximately 720-donor mean in a later analysis. Presence/absence comparisons presumed near-even sequencing depth among donors. Most TCR sequences proved rare, with some public TCRs found in many donors. Earlier analysis yielded a pattern in which most TCR beta V segments were productive about 90% or about 30% of the time.

13 Jbeta primers and 60 Vbeta primers were used for the PCR. The protocol was immunoSEQ multiplex PCR, while the TCRdb copy is restricted to in-frame clones and leaves out a portion. There are some 78,000 clones in the sample; 74% occur only once, and roughly 9% lies in the top ten. The receptor was isolated from a man in his forties in good health and CMV-seropositive. Sequenced material: PBMCs. The V and J genes are TRBV4-1 and TRBJ2-1, with TRBD2 matching over 10 bases. The CDR3 sequence is CASSRAGGPNEQFF. The CDR3 nucleotides are TGCGCCAGCAGCCGAGCGGGAGGGCCGAATGAGCAGTTCTTC.